This TCR beta chain was identified in a study of shared clonotypes between healthy human individuals. Overall study: There were three CD4 naive, three CD4 memory, two CD8 naive and one CD8 memory plates per donor. Broader study findings: A handful of donors held about 5% of naive CD4 clonotypes in common.

This clone has just a few counts. Antigen: not known. Naive CD8 cells comprised CD45RO-negative, CCR7-positively selected cells, excluding terminally differentiated effector memory CD45RA+ cells. The CDR3 length is 17 residues. J lost 0 bases, V lost 3 bases, and 4 bases had no gene match. Germline V gene lookup returns CDR1 MRHNA and CDR2 SNTAGT. Clones were sequenced by immunoSEQ multiplex PCR, and TCRdb holds only the in-frame ones, with some missing. The table has under 1 million clones, 80% to 95% seen once. This clonotype was obtained from a man aged 25-45 years in good health. The sample comprised naive CD8+ T cells sorted from blood. The chain employs TRBV6-4 and TRBJ2-1; 11 nucleotides line up with TRBD2. The CDR3 coding sequence is TGTGCCAGCAGTGAGGGACTAGCGGTTAGCTCCTACAATGAGCAGTTCTTC. Protein: CASSEGLAVSSYNEQFF.